The 15 T cell receptor beta chains presented below share a single source sample, sequenced in a study of T cell responses to AZD1222 COVID-19 vaccine. TCRdb keeps only in-frame clones here, not all; method: immunoSEQ multiplex PCR. The table lists some 30,000 clones, roughly 89% of them singletons. Sequencing was performed on peripheral blood, taken on day 0 of AZD1222 vaccination. The receptors originated from an adult in good health.

The CDR3 protein is CASSPGTRGYQPQHF. The CDR3 DNA sequence: TGTGCCAGCAGTCCCGGGACACGGGGCTATCAGCCCCAGCATTTT. The chain employs TRBV27 and TRBJ1-5, with D possibly matching TRBD1 (6 bases). V shed 5 bases and J shed 5 bases, with 16 bases lying between them. This CDR3 is built from 15 residues. Germline lookup yields CDR1 MNHEY and CDR2 SMNVEV (reference sequence).

This chain connects TRBV5-1 to TRBJ2-7; D is tentatively TRBD1 or TRBD2 (5 bases each). The germline V gene has CDR1 SGHRS and CDR2 YFSETQ. The CDR3 is 13 residues long. Trimming pared 5 bases from V and 6 bases from J, leaving 15 bases between. DNA for the CDR3: TGCGCCAGCAGGTGGGGACCAGCCGGCGAGCAGTACTTC. Its protein product is CASRWGPAGEQYF.

The chain uses TRBV24-1 and TRBJ2-1; 9 bases align to TRBD1. The trim removed 2 bases at V and 9 bases at J, leaving 7 bases unmatched. The CDR3 is 15 residues long. CDR1 is KGHDR, CDR2 SFDVKD, per germline. The CDR3 DNA sequence: TGTGCCACCAGTGATTGGGGACAGGGAAGGACTGAGCAGTTCTTC. This sequence encodes CATSDWGQGRTEQFF.

V and J are TRBV7-9 and TRBJ1-1; tentative D call: TRBD1 (5 bases). In germline, CDR1 is SEHNR, CDR2 FQNEAQ (reference sequence). This CDR3 spans 16 amino acids. V dropped 5 bases and J dropped 1 base, with 17 bases sitting between them. CDR3: CASSRYQTGPNTEAFF. The CDR3 DNA sequence: TGTGCCAGCAGCCGATACCAAACAGGCCCGAACACTGAAGCTTTCTTT.

CDR3 in amino acids: CASSSPRQGNSPLHF. CDR3 nucleotide sequence: TGTGCCAGCAGCTCGCCCCGACAGGGTAATTCACCCCTCCACTTT. This chain connects TRBV7-9 to TRBJ1-6; 7 bases are shared with TRBD1. Unmatched junction bases numbered 6, after V lost 4 bases and J lost 6 bases. Germline V CDR1 and CDR2: SEHNR, FQNEAQ (reference sequence). This CDR3 comprises 15 residues.

This clone appeared a single time. This rearrangement joins TRBV15 to TRBJ2-7; a possible D gene is TRBD1 (6 bases). Germline lookup yields CDR1 LNHNV and CDR2 YYDKDF (reference sequence). Trimming removed 1 base from V and 0 bases from J, with 16 bases in between. The CDR3 runs to 17 residues. DNA for the CDR3: TGTGCCACCAGCAGAGTAACAGGGTCCCCTAGCTCCTACGAGCAGTACTTC. It codes for CATSRVTGSPSSYEQYF.

The chain couples TRBV5-1 to TRBJ2-7, with 7 positions matching TRBD1. The CDR3 loop spans 12 amino acids. From germline, CDR1 is SGHRS and CDR2 YFSETQ. V lost 4 bases, J lost 7 bases, and 5 bases stayed unmatched. The CDR3 protein is CASSRDSLEQYF. The CDR3 DNA is TGCGCCAGCAGCCGGGACAGTCTGGAGCAGTACTTC.

The chain carries TRBV7-2 and TRBJ2-1; the D is unclear. The CDR3 contains 11 residues. Germline V gene sequence: CDR1 SGHTA, CDR2 FQGNSA. Deletions cut 1 base from V and 7 bases from J, with 2 bases between. The CDR3, as DNA: TGTGCCAGCAGCTTAGTGAATGAGCAGTTCTTC. It encodes CASSLVNEQFF.

The V call is TRBV19, the J call TRBJ1-1; D is perhaps TRBD1 (5 bases). Per the germline V gene, CDR1 is LNHDA and CDR2 is SQIVND (reference sequence). CDR3 length: 13 amino acids. Trimming left V 6 bases short and J 0 bases short, with 8 bases between. DNA of the CDR3: TGTGCCAGTAGGGTACAGGTGAACACTGAAGCTTTCTTT. It translates to CASRVQVNTEAFF.

This chain connects TRBV11-2 to TRBJ2-7, with TRBD2 matching over 7 bases. The V gene end was trimmed by 4 bases and the J gene end by 3 bases; junction bases not matched to a gene: 9. CDR3 length: 15 amino acids. From germline, CDR1 is SGHAT and CDR2 FQNNGV. CDR3 residues: CASSSTRGRFYEQYF. CDR3 DNA: TGTGCCAGCAGCTCGACGCGCGGGAGATTCTACGAGCAGTACTTC.

CDR3 residues: CASSPIWEGETQYF. The DNA for the CDR3 is TGTGCCAGCAGTCCCATCTGGGAGGGAGAGACCCAGTACTTC. This chain links TRBV2 with TRBJ2-5; 7 bases fit TRBD2. This CDR3 is 14 amino acids long. CDR1 SNHLY and CDR2 FYNNEI come from the germline V gene. V lost 5 bases to trimming and J lost 4 bases; unmatched junction nucleotides: 7.

This chain links TRBV2 with TRBJ1-6; weak D call: TRBD1 (5 bases). This CDR3 region has 15 residues. Germline V lookup: CDR1 SNHLY, CDR2 FYNNEI. V lost 6 bases and J lost 0, with 9 bases in between. CDR3 sequence (DNA): TGTGCCAGCAGGGGTCAGGGCTCCTATAATTCACCCCTCCACTTT. This sequence encodes CASRGQGSYNSPLHF.

The V call is TRBV6-1, the J call TRBJ2-1; a possible D gene is TRBD1 (5 bases). V lost 4 bases and J lost 7, with 20 bases in between. The CDR3 is 16 residues long. Per the germline V gene, CDR1 is MNHNS and CDR2 is SASEGT. The CDR3 spells CASSGNVWGVKNEQFF. The CDR3 DNA follows: TGTGCCAGCAGTGGCAATGTATGGGGCGTAAAAAATGAGCAGTTCTTC.

Only one count was recorded for this clone. The chain recombines TRBV29-1 with TRBJ2-7; 9 bases are a match to TRBD2. Unmatched junction bases numbered 11, after V lost 6 bases and J lost 11 bases. This CDR3 comprises 12 residues. The germline CDR1 and CDR2 sequences are SQVTM and ANQGSEA. This CDR3 is CSVPVGEREEYF. DNA of the CDR3: TGCAGCGTGCCCGTGGGTGAGCGGGAGGAGTACTTC.

This clone was observed once. In DNA form, the CDR3 reads TGCGCCAGCAGCCGGATAACAGACACTGAAGCTTTCTTT. Translating gives CASSRITDTEAFF. The J gene is TRBJ1-1, the V gene TRBV5-1; D not certain. Trimming left V 4 bases short and J 3 bases short, with 10 bases between. Germline CDR1 reads SGHRS; CDR2 reads YFSETQ. This CDR3 is 13 amino acids long.